This is a list of T cell receptor beta chains from one sample in a study of cytomegalovirus exposure and HLA in healthy donors. Some clones are missing from TCRdb's copy, which holds only in-frame ones; the method was immunoSEQ multiplex PCR. The sample shows fewer than 350,000 clones, over 85% of them seen only once. Sequencing input: PBMCs. These receptors were taken from a woman aged 18-29 years in good health and CMV-seronegative. Each CDR3 is given with its conserved first and last residue. Fields, in order: CDR3 protein, CDR3 DNA, clone size, D gene, J gene, V gene. A D gene is named only where the DNA matches it firmly. Size is stated for part of the rows, as once, few or many counts, or as a class when the clone is expanded.

CASTWGVLSYEQYF TGTGCCAGCACCTGGGGGGTCCTCTCCTACGAGCAGTACTTC - - TRBJ2-7 TRBV7-8
CSSSLGGDSYEQYF TGTTCCAGCAGCTTAGGGGGGGATTCCTACGAGCAGTACTTC - - TRBJ2-7 TRBV7-9
CASRGQGHYGYTF TGTGCCAGCAGGGGACAGGGTCACTATGGCTACACCTTC - TRBD1 TRBJ1-2 TRBV7-9
CASSERDFSYEQYF TGTGCCAGCAGCGAACGGGACTTCTCCTACGAGCAGTACTTC - - TRBJ2-7 TRBV27
CASSYSRQGADGYTF TGTGCCAGCAGTTACTCTAGACAGGGGGCCGATGGCTACACCTTC - TRBD1 TRBJ1-2 TRBV6-5
CAWTPHMNTEAFF TGTGCCTGGACACCTCACATGAACACTGAAGCTTTCTTT - - TRBJ1-1 TRBV30
CASSHYRGTEAFF TGCGCCAGCAGCCATTACAGGGGCACTGAAGCTTTCTTT few TRBD1 TRBJ1-1 TRBV4-1
CASSRGEGSYEQYF TGTGCCAGCAGCCGGGGGGAGGGCTCCTACGAGCAGTACTTC - TRBD2 TRBJ2-7 TRBV11-2
CASSLAATGFAYEQYF TGCGCCAGCAGCTTGGCTGCGACAGGGTTTGCCTACGAGCAGTACTTC - TRBD1 TRBJ2-7 TRBV5-1
CASSLGAGGYNEQFF TGTGCCAGCAGCTTAGGAGCGGGGGGATACAATGAGCAGTTCTTC - TRBD2 TRBJ2-1 TRBV7-8
CASSLVRTGNYGYTF TGTGCCAGCAGCTTAGTCAGGACAGGGAACTATGGCTACACCTTC - TRBD1 TRBJ1-2 TRBV11-2
CSVTWGQVVANYGYTF TGCAGCGTCACCTGGGGACAGGTTGTAGCTAACTATGGCTACACCTTC - TRBD1 TRBJ1-2 TRBV29-1
CASSLGGQGIYNEQFF TGTGCCAGCAGTCTAGGGGGACAGGGGATTTACAATGAGCAGTTCTTC - TRBD1 TRBJ2-1 TRBV27
CASSQAGTTKETQYF TGCGCCAGCAGCCAAGCCGGGACTACAAAAGAGACCCAGTACTTC - TRBD2 TRBJ2-5 TRBV4-1
CASSLEGEETQYF TGTGCCAGCAGCTTAGAAGGAGAAGAGACCCAGTACTTC - - TRBJ2-5 TRBV11-1
CASSPDRDAEGYTF TGTGCCAGTAGTCCCGACAGGGATGCCGAAGGCTACACCTTC - TRBD1 TRBJ1-2 TRBV19
CASTHVRGGGAPTTYNEQFF TGCGCCAGCACCCACGTCCGGGGCGGGGGGGCCCCGACCACGTACAATGAGCAGTTCTTC - TRBD2 TRBJ2-1 TRBV5-1
CAWRAGTLDTEAFF TGTGCCTGGAGAGCCGGGACACTGGACACTGAAGCTTTCTTT - - TRBJ1-1 TRBV30
CASSPDRAAYNEQFF TGTGCCAGCAGCCCGGACAGGGCGGCATACAATGAGCAGTTCTTC - TRBD1 TRBJ2-1 TRBV2
CASSEVSALPGEQYF TGTGCCAGCAGTGAGGTTTCCGCCCTGCCGGGTGAGCAGTACTTC - - TRBJ2-7 TRBV2
CAWSVHQRGGGNEQFF TGTGCCTGGAGTGTACACCAGCGGGGGGGCGGCAATGAGCAGTTCTTC - TRBD2 TRBJ2-1 TRBV30
CASSLGGGYEQYF TGTGCCAGCAGCCTCGGGGGAGGCTACGAGCAGTACTTC - - TRBJ2-7 TRBV5-6
CSVGEGREQYF TGCAGTGTCGGGGAGGGGAGGGAGCAGTACTTC - TRBD2 TRBJ2-7 TRBV20-1
CASSLGQLSATNEKLFF TGTGCCAGCAGCTTAGGACAGTTATCAGCAACTAATGAAAAACTGTTTTTT - - TRBJ1-4 TRBV7-9
CASSFSSGERTDTQYF TGTGCCAGCAGCTTCTCTAGCGGGGAGCGCACAGATACGCAGTATTTT - TRBD2 TRBJ2-3 TRBV5-6
CASSYSGTGVGETQYF TGTGCCAGCAGTTACTCCGGGACAGGGGTCGGAGAGACCCAGTACTTC - TRBD1 TRBJ2-5 TRBV6-5
CASSQGSPGNTIYF TGTGCCAGCAGTCAGGGGTCGCCTGGAAACACCATATATTTT - - TRBJ1-3 TRBV27
CASSPGLILAGEKLFF TGTGCCAGCTCACCAGGGCTTATCCTGGCAGGGGAAAAACTGTTTTTT - - TRBJ1-4 TRBV18
CASSPYQGTHEQYF TGTGCCAGTAGTCCGTACCAGGGTACCCACGAGCAGTACTTC - - TRBJ2-7 TRBV19